This T cell receptor (beta chain) is from a study of T cell responses to AZD1222 COVID-19 vaccine. The CDR3 length is 15 residues. Germline CDR1 reads SGHRS; CDR2 reads YFSETQ. With 5 bases clipped from V and 0 bases from J, the junction kept 7 bases outside the gene matches. To note about this clone: As yet, its antigen is unknown.

Using immunoSEQ multiplex PCR, the repertoire was profiled, and TCRdb retains in-frame clones only, with some absent. Among more than 150,000 clones listed, around 90% were seen once. Regarding the study as a whole: Sampling captured repertoires only after the peak T cell response. Donor demographics were predominantly white British with a female majority; clonal diversity may be underestimated.

The sequencing here drew on peripheral blood, taken 28 days after the second AZD1222 dose. This TCR was sampled from an adult who received the AZD1222 COVID-19 vaccine. V and J are TRBV5-1 and TRBJ2-5; 7 positions match TRBD2. The CDR3 DNA follows: TGCGCCAGCAGGGCTCCTAGCGGATACCAAGAGACCCAGTACTTC. Translated: CASRAPSGYQETQYF. Full variable domain (missing parts from reference TRBV5-1 and TRBJ2-5): KAGVTQTPRYLIKTRGQQVTLSCSPISGHRSVSWYQQTPGQGLQFLFEYFSETQRNKGNFPGRFSGRQFSNSRSEMNVSTLELGDSALYLCASRAPSGYQETQYFGPGTRLLVL.